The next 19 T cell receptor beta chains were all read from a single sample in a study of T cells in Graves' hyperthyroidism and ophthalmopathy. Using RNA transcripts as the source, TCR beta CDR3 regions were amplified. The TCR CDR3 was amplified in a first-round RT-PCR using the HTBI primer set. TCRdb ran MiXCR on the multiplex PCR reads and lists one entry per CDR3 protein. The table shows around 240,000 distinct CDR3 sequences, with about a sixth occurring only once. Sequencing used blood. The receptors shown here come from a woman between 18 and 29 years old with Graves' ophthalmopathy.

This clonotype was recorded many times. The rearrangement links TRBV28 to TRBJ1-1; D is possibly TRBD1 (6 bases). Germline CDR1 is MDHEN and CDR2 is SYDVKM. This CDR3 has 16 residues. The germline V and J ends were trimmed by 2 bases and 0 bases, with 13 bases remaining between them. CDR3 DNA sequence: TGTGCCAGCAGTTTAGTGCAGGGGCTCTTGAACACTGAAGCTTTCTTT. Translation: CASSLVQGLLNTEAFF.

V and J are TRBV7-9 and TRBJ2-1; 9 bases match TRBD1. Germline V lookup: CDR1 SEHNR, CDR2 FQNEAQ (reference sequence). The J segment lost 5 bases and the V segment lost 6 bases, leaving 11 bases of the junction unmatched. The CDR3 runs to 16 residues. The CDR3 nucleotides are TGTGCCAGCAGTCGCAAGGGACAGGGACTCAACAATGAGCAGTTCTTC. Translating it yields CASSRKGQGLNNEQFF.

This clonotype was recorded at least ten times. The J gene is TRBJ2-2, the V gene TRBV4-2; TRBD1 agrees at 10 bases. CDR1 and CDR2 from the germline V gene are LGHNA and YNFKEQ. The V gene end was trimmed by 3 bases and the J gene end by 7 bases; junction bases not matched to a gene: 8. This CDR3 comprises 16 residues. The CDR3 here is CASSQGGQGSVGELFF. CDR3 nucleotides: TGTGCCAGCAGCCAGGGGGGACAGGGGTCCGTCGGGGAGCTGTTTTTT.

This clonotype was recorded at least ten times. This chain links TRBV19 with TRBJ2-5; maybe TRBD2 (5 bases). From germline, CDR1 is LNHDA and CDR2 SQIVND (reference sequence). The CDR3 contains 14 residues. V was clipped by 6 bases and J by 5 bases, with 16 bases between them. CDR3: CASSPTSSRETQYF. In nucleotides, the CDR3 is TGTGCCAGTAGCCCAACCTCTAGCAGGGAGACCCAGTACTTC.

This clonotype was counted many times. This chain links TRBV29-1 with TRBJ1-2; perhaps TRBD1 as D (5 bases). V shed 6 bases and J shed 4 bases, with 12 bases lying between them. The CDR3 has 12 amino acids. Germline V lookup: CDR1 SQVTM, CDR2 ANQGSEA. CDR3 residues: CSVSGDGYGYTF. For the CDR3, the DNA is TGCAGCGTCTCGGGGGACGGCTATGGCTACACCTTC.

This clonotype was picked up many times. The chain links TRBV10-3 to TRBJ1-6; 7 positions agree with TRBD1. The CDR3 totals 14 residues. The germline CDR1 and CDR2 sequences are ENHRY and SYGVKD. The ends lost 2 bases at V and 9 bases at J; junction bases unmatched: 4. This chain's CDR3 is CAISEDRESSPLHF. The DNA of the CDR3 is TGTGCCATCAGTGAGGACAGGGAGAGTTCACCCCTCCACTTT.

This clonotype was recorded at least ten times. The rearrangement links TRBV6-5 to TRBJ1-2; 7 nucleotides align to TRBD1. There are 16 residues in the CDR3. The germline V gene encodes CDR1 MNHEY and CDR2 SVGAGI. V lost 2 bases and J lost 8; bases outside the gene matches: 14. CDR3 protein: CASSYTPVSGGGGYTF. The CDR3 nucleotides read TGTGCCAGCAGTTACACCCCCGTTTCAGGGGGGGGCGGCTACACCTTC.

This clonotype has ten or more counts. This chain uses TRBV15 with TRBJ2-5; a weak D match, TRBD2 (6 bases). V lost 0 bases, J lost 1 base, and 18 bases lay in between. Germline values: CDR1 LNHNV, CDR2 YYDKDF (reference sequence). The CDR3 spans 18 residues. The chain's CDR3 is CATSRDSVGLAFQETQYF. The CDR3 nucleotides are TGTGCCACCAGCAGAGATAGTGTCGGTCTAGCGTTCCAAGAGACCCAGTACTTC.

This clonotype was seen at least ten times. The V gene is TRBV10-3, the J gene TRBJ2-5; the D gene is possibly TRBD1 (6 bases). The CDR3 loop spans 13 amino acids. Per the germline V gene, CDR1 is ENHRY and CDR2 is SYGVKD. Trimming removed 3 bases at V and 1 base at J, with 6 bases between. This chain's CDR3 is CAISDRGQETQYF. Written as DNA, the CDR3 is TGTGCCATCAGTGACAGGGGCCAAGAGACCCAGTACTTC.

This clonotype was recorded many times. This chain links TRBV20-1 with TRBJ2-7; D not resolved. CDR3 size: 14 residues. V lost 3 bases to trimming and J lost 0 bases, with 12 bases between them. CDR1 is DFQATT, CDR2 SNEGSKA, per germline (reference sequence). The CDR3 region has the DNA TGCAGTGCTAGGTCCCTCCCCCCCTCCTACGAGCAGTACTTC. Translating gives CSARSLPPSYEQYF.

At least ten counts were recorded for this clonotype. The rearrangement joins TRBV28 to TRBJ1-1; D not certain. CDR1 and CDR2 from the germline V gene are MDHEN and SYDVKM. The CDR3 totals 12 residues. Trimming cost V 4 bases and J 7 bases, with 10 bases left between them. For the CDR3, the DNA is TGTGCCAGCAGTTCCAGTCTGGTTGAAGCTTTCTTT. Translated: CASSSSLVEAFF. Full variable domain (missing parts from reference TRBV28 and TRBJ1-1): DVKVTQSSRYLVKRTGEKVFLECVQDMDHENMFWYRQDPGLGLRLIYFSYDVKMKEKGDIPEGYSVSREKKERFSLILESASTNQTSMYLCASSSSLVEAFFGQGTRLTVV.

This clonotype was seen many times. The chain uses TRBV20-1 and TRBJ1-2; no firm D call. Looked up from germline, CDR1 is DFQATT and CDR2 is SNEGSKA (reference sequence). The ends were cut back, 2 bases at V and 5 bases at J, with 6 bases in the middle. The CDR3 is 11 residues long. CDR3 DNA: TGCAGTGCTAGACAGGCATATGGCTACACCTTC. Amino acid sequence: CSARQAYGYTF.

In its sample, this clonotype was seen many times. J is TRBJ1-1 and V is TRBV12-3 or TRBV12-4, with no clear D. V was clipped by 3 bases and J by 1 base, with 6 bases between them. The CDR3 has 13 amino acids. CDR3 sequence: CASSFSRNTEAFF. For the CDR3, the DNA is TGTGCCAGCAGTTTTAGCAGGAACACTGAAGCTTTCTTT.

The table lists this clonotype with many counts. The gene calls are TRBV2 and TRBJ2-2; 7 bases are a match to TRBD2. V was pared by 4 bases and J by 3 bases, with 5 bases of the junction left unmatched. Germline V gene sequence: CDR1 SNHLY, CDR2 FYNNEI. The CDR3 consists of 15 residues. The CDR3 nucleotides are TGTGCCAGCAGTGTGAGTGGGGGGGACACCGGGGAGCTGTTTTTT. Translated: CASSVSGGDTGELFF. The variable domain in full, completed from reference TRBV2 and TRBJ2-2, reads EPEVTQTPSHQVTQMGQEVILRCVPISNHLYFYWYRQILGQKVEFLVSFYNNEISEKSEIFDDQFSVERPDGSNFTLKIRSTKLEDSAMYFCASSVSGGDTGELFFGEGSRLTVL.

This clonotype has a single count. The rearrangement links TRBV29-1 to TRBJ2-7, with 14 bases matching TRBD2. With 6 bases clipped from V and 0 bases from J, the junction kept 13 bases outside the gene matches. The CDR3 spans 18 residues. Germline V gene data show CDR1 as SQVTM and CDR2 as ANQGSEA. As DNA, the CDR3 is TGCAGCGTCTGTTTGATCGGGACTAGCGGGAGATACTCCTACGAGCAGTACTTC. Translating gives CSVCLIGTSGRYSYEQYF.

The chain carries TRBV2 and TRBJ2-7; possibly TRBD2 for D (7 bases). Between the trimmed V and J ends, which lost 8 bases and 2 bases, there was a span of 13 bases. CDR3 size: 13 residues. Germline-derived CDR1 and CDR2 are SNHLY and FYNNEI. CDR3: CASGDGGPYEQYF. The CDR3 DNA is TGTGCCAGCGGGGACGGGGGGCCCTACGAGCAGTACTTC.

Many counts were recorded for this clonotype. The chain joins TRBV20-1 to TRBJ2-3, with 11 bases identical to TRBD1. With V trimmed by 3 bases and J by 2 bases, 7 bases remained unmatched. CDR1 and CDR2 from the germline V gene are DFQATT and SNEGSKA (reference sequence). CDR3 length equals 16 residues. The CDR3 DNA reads TGCAGTGCTAGGCCGGGACAGGGGGTCCCCACAGATACGCAGTATTTT. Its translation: CSARPGQGVPTDTQYF.

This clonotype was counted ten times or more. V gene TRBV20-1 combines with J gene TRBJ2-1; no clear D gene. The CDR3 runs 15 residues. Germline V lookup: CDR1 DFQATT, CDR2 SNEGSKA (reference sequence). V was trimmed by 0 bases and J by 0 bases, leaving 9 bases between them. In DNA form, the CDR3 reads TGCAGTGCTAGAGATCAGGACCTCTCCTACAATGAGCAGTTCTTC. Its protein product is CSARDQDLSYNEQFF.

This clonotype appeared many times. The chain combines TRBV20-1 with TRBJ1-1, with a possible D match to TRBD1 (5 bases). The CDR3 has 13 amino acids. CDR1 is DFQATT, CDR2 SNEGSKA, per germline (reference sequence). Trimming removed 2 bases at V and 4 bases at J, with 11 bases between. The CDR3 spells CSARLGGGTEAFF. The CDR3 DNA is TGCAGTGCTAGACTGGGGGGGGGCACTGAAGCTTTCTTT.